This TCR beta chain was sequenced in a study of OX40 agonist ivuxolimab in advanced cancers. Study-wide context: People in dose escalation had one of these cancers: hepatocellular carcinoma, melanoma, renal cell or head and neck cancer.

TCRdb's copy holds only in-frame clones and misses some; the assay was immunoSEQ multiplex PCR. Of around 41,000 clones listed, roughly 84% are singletons. The sequence was obtained from an adult with an advanced solid tumor such as melanoma, head and neck, liver or kidney cancer. The specimen comprised CD4+ or CD8+ T cells sorted from blood, sampled in a trial of the OX40 agonist ivuxolimab.

The CDR3 nucleotides are TGTGCCAGCAGCTTACTCGAGAACACTGAAGCTTTCTTT. It translates to CASSLLENTEAFF. The chain recombines TRBV7-9 with TRBJ1-1; D is unclear. CDR3 size: 13 residues. The germline V and J ends were trimmed by 2 bases and 1 base, with 5 bases remaining between them. Germline V gene lookup returns CDR1 SEHNR and CDR2 FQNEAQ (reference sequence).